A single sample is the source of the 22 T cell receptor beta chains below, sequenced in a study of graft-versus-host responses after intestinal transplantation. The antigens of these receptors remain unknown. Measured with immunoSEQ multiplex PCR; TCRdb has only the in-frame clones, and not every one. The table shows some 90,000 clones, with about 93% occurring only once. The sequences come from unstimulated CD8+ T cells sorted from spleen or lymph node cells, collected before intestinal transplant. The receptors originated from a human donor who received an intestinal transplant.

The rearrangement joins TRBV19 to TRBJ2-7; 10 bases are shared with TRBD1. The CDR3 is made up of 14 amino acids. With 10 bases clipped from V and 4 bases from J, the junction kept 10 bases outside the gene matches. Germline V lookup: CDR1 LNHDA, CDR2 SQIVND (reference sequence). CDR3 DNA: TGTGCCACCTCACCCGGGACAGGGGCTTACGAGCAGTACTTC. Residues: CATSPGTGAYEQYF.

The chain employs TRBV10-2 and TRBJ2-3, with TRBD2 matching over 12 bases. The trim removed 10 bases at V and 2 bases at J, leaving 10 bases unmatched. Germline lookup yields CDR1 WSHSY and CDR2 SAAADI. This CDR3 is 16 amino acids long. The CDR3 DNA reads TGCGCCACCTTCCCTGGACTAGCGGGGATCACAGATACGCAGTATTTT. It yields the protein CATFPGLAGITDTQYF.

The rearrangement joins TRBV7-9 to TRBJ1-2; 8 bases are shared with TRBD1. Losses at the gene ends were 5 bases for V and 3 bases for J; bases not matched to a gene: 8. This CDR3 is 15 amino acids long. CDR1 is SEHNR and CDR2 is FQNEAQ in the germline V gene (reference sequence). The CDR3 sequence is CASSTGQGGDYGYTF. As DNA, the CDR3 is TGTGCCAGCAGCACCGGACAGGGTGGGGACTATGGCTACACCTTC.

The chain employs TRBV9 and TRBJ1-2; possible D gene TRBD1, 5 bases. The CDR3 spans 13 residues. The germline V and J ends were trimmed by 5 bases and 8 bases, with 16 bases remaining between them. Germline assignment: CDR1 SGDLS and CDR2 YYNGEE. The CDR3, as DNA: TGTGCCAGCAGACAGGTGATTGGAAACGGCTACACCTTC. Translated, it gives CASRQVIGNGYTF.

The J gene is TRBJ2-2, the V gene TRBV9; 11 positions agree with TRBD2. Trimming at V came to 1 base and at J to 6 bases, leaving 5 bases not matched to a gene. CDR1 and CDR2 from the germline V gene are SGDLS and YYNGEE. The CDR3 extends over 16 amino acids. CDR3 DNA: TGTGCCAGCAGCGTATTTAGCGGGGGGGTATCCGGGGAGCTGTTTTTT. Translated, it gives CASSVFSGGVSGELFF.

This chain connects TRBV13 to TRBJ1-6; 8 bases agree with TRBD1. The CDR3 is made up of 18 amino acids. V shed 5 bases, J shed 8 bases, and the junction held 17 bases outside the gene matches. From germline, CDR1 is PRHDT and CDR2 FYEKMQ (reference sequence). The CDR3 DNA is TGTGCCAGCAGCGAAGGACCGCATGACAGGGGACTCGATTCACCCCTCCACTTT. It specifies CASSEGPHDRGLDSPLHF.

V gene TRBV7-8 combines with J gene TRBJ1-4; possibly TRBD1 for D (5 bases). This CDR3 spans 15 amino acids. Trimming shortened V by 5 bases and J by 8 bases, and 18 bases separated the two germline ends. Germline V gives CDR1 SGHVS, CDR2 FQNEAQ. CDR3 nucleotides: TGTGCCAGCAGCCTAACTACAGGATTTGACGAAAAACTGTTTTTT. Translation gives CASSLTTGFDEKLFF. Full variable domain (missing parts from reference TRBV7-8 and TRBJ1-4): GAGVSQSPRYKVAKRGQDVALRCDPISGHVSLFWYQQALGQGPEFLTYFQNEAQLDKSGLPSDRFFAERPEGSVSTLKIQRTQQEDSAVYLCASSLTTGFDEKLFFGSGTQLSVL.

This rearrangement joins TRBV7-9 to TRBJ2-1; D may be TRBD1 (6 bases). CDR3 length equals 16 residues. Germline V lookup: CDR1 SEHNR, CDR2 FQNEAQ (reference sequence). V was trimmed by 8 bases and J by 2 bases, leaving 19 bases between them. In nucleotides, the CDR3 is TGTGCCAGCCCGGTCGAGTCGGGACAAACCTACAATGAGCAGTTCTTC. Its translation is CASPVESGQTYNEQFF.

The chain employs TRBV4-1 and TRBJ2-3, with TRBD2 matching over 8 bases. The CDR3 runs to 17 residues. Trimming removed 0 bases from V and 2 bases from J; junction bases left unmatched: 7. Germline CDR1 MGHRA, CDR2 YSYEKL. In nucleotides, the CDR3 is TGCGCCAGCAGCCAAGAAGGGATAGCGGGGTCCACAGATACGCAGTATTTT. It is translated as CASSQEGIAGSTDTQYF.

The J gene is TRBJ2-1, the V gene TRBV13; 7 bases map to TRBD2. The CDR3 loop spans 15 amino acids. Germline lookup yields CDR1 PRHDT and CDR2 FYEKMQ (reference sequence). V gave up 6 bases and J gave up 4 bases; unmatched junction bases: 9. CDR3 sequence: CASSYRTSLYNEQFF. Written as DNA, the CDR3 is TGTGCCAGCAGTTACAGGACTAGTTTATACAATGAGCAGTTCTTC. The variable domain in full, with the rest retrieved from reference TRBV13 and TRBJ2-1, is AAGVIQSPRHLIKEKRETATLKCYPIPRHDTVYWYQQGPGQDPQFLISFYEKMQSDKGSIPDRFSAQQFSDYHSELNMSSLELGDSALYFCASSYRTSLYNEQFFGPGTRLTVL.

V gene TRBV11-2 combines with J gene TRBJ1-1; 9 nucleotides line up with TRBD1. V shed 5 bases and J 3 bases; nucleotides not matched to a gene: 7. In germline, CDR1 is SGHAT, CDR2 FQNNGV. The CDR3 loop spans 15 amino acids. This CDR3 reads CASSQGDRVDTEAFF. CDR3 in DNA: TGTGCCAGCAGCCAAGGGGACAGGGTCGACACTGAAGCTTTCTTT.

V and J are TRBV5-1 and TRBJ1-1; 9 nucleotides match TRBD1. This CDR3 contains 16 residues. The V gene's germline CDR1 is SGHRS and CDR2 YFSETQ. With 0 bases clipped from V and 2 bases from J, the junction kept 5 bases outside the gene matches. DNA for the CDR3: TGCGCCAGCAGCTTGGCCTCGACAGGGGGAAACACTGAAGCTTTCTTT. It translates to CASSLASTGGNTEAFF.

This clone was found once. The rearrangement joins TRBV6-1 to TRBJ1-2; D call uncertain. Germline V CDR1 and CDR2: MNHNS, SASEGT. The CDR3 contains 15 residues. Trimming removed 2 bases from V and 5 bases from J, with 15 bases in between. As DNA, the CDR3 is TGTGCCAGCAGTGAATTTCGGGGAGGTAAATATGGCTACACCTTC. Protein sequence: CASSEFRGGKYGYTF.

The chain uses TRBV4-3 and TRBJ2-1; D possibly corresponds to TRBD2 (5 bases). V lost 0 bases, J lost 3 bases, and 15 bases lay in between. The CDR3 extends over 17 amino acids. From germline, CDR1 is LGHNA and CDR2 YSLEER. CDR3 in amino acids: CASSQDREGRSYNEQFF. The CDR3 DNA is TGCGCCAGCAGCCAAGACAGAGAGGGCAGGAGCTACAATGAGCAGTTCTTC.

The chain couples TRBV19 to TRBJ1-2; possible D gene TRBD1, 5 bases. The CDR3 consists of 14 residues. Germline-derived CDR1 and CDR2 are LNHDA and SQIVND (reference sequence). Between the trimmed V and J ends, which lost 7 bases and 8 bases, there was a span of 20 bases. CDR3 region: CASTPTQLRQGYTF. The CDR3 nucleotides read TGTGCCAGTACCCCTACCCAATTACGACAGGGCTACACCTTC.

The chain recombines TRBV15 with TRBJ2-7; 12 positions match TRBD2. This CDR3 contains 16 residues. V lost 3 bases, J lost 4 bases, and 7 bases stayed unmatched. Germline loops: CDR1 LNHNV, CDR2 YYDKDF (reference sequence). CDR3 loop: CATSSLVTSGGYEQYF. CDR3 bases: TGTGCCACCAGCAGCTTAGTTACTAGCGGGGGGTACGAGCAGTACTTC.

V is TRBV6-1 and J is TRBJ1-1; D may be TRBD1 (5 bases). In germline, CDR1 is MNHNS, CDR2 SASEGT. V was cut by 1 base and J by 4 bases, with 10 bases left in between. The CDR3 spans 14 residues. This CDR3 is CASSEGGGGTEAFF. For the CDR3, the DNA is TGTGCCAGCAGTGAAGGGGGGGGTGGCACTGAAGCTTTCTTT.

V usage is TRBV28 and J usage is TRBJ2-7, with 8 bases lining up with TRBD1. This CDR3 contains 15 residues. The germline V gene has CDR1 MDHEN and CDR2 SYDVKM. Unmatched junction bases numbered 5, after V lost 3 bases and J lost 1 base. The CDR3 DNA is TGTGCCAGCAGTTTTAGAGGGACAGGATCCTACGAGCAGTACTTC. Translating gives CASSFRGTGSYEQYF.

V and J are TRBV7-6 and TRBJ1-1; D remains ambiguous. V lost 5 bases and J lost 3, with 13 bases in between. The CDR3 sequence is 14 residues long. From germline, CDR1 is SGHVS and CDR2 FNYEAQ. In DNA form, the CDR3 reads TGTGCCAGCAGCCCGCATCATTGGCACACTGAAGCTTTCTTT. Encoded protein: CASSPHHWHTEAFF.

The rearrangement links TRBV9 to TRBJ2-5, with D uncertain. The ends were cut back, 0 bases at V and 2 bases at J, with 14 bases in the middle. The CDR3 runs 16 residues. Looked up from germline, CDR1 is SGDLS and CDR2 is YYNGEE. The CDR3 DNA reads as TGTGCCAGCAGCGTAGGACAAAACAGTATTCAAGAGACCCAGTACTTC. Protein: CASSVGQNSIQETQYF.

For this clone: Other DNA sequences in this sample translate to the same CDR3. As DNA, the CDR3 is TGTGCCAGCAGTTTAGGGACAGCCTACGAGCAGTACTTC. It encodes CASSLGTAYEQYF. The V and J genes are TRBV27 and TRBJ2-7, with 7 bases lining up with TRBD1. Germline-derived CDR1 and CDR2 are MNHEY and SMNVEV (reference sequence). The junction had 0 bases not matched to a gene; V was cut back by 2 bases and J by 2 bases. The CDR3 contains 13 residues.

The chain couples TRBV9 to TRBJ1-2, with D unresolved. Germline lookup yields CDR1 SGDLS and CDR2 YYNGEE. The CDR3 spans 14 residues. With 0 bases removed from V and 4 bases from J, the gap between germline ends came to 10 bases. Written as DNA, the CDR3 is TGTGCCAGCAGCGTAGGTGACTCCCTCTATGGCTACACCTTC. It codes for CASSVGDSLYGYTF.